Listed below are T cell receptor beta chains from one sample, sequenced in a study of cytomegalovirus exposure and HLA in healthy donors. This table comes from immunoSEQ multiplex PCR, and its TCRdb copy is limited to in-frame clones, with some not included. This sample has 230,000 or so clones, with around nine tenths found just once. Sequenced input: PBMCs. The source of these receptors is a young woman in good health and CMV-seronegative. CDR3s include the opening cysteine and the closing phenylalanine or tryptophan. A D gene is named only where the DNA matches it firmly. Clone size is given for some rows only: seen once, a few or many times, or a class if the clone is expanded.

D: NA
size: NA
J: TRBJ2-2
V: TRBV11-1
DNA: TGTGCCAGCAGCTCTGCGAGGGCCGGGGAGCTGTTTTTT
CDR3: CASSSARAGELFF

D: NA
size: NA
J: TRBJ1-4
V: TRBV7-8
DNA: TGTGCCAGCAGCTTAGGGGGCGGGGTGAAGAGCCTGTTTTTT
CDR3: CASSLGGGVKSLFF

D: NA
size: NA
J: TRBJ2-2
V: TRBV7-2
DNA: TGTGCCAGCAGCTTATTACCGACATCCGCTACCGGGGAGCTGTTTTTT
CDR3: CASSLLPTSATGELFF

D: NA
size: once
J: TRBJ2-7
V: TRBV11-2
DNA: TGTGCCAGCAGCTTATTGGGGCAGACCTACGAGCAGTACTTC
CDR3: CASSLLGQTYEQYF

D: NA
size: NA
J: TRBJ2-3
V: TRBV6-6
DNA: TGTGCCAGCAGACCCGGGAGCGGCATCACAGATACGCAGTATTTT
CDR3: CASRPGSGITDTQYF

D: NA
size: NA
J: TRBJ1-5
V: TRBV4-1
DNA: TGCGCCAGCAGCCTCACCTTGAGGGGGTTCAACCAGCCCCAGCATTTT
CDR3: CASSLTLRGFNQPQHF

D: NA
size: NA
J: TRBJ2-7
V: TRBV4-2
DNA: TGTGCCAGCAGCCAAAGTATGAGCTCCTACGAGCAGTACTTC
CDR3: CASSQSMSSYEQYF

D: NA
size: NA
J: TRBJ1-1
V: TRBV7-3
DNA: TGTGCCAGCAGCCCAGGGAGGGTCGGTGTATTGAACACTGTACCAGCTTTCTTT
CDR3: CASSPGRVGVLNTVPAFF

D: NA
size: NA
J: TRBJ1-2
V: TRBV5-6
DNA: TGTGCCAGCAGCTTGTTTAAATGGGCAGATGGCTACACCTTC
CDR3: CASSLFKWADGYTF

D: NA
size: NA
J: TRBJ2-7
V: TRBV30
DNA: TGTGCCTGGAGTGGAGGGATGGGTCCCTACGAGCAGTACTTC
CDR3: CAWSGGMGPYEQYF

D: TRBD1
size: NA
J: TRBJ2-3
V: TRBV11-2
DNA: TGTGCCAGCAGTCGGGGACAGGGCGTTGGGATCTCGTTTAATACGCAGTATTTT
CDR3: CASSRGQGVGISFNTQYF

D: TRBD2
size: NA
J: TRBJ2-1
V: TRBV2
DNA: TGTGCCAGCAGTGATAGGGGACTAGATGATGAGCAGTTCTTC
CDR3: CASSDRGLDDEQFF

D: TRBD2
size: NA
J: TRBJ2-3
V: TRBV4-1
DNA: TGCGCCAGCAGCCAAGGCCTTATGAGCGGGAGGACAGATACGCAGTATTTT
CDR3: CASSQGLMSGRTDTQYF

D: TRBD2
size: NA
J: TRBJ2-5
V: TRBV25-1
DNA: TGTGCCAGCAGTGAATACGGAGGGAGGGGACAAGAGACCCAGTACTTC
CDR3: CASSEYGGRGQETQYF

D: TRBD2
size: NA
J: TRBJ2-2
V: TRBV6-6
DNA: TGTGCCACCGGACGGGGGGTTCTTAACACCGGGGAGCTGTTTTTT
CDR3: CATGRGVLNTGELFF

D: NA
size: NA
J: TRBJ2-7
V: TRBV12-2
DNA: TGTGCAAGTCGCTTAGTGGGGACTAGCGGGAGTGCCCCCAACGAGCAGTACTTC
CDR3: CASRLVGTSGSAPNEQYF

D: NA
size: NA
J: TRBJ1-5
V: TRBV7-2
DNA: TGTGCCAGCAGCCTCGACAGGTCCAATCAGCCCCAGCATTTT
CDR3: CASSLDRSNQPQHF

D: TRBD1
size: NA
J: TRBJ1-1
V: TRBV19
DNA: TGTGCCAGTAGTAACAGGGGGCAGAACACTGAAGCTTTCTTT
CDR3: CASSNRGQNTEAFF

D: TRBD2
size: NA
J: TRBJ2-7
V: TRBV7-6
DNA: TGTGCCAGCAGCGAGAGACTAGCGGGTGACGAGCAGTACTTC
CDR3: CASSERLAGDEQYF

D: NA
size: NA
J: TRBJ2-1
V: TRBV4-1
DNA: TGCGCCAGCAGCCAAGTCGTAGGACTCATAGATGATGAGCAGTTCTTC
CDR3: CASSQVVGLIDDEQFF

D: TRBD2
size: NA
J: TRBJ2-2
V: TRBV27
DNA: TGTGCCAGCGCTAAAGCGGGAGGCTTTCGAACCGGGGAGCTGTTTTTT
CDR3: CASAKAGGFRTGELFF

D: NA
size: NA
J: TRBJ2-2
V: TRBV25-1
DNA: TGTGCCAGCAGTGATCTACGGACTCCCCACAAGCTGGGGGAGCTGTTTTTT
CDR3: CASSDLRTPHKLGELFF

D: TRBD2
size: NA
J: TRBJ2-1
V: TRBV5-4
DNA: TGTGCCAGCAGCTTGGGGAGCGGGACGGTGAACAATGAGCAGTTCTTC
CDR3: CASSLGSGTVNNEQFF

D: TRBD1
size: NA
J: TRBJ2-7
V: TRBV27
DNA: TGTGCCAGCAGCCCGAGAGGGACAGCTTTAGAGCAGTACTTC
CDR3: CASSPRGTALEQYF

D: NA
size: NA
J: TRBJ2-5
V: TRBV30
DNA: TGTGCCTGGGACTGGCGGGGCAATGGAGAGACCCAGTACTTC
CDR3: CAWDWRGNGETQYF

D: TRBD1
size: NA
J: TRBJ2-2
V: TRBV7-6
DNA: TGTGCCAGCAGCGTGGGACAGGGGGCTGCCACCGGGGAGCTGTTTTTT
CDR3: CASSVGQGAATGELFF

D: NA
size: NA
J: TRBJ2-7
V: TRBV5-4
DNA: TGTGCCAGCAGCTTGTCGGGAGCCGGCGACGAGCAGTACTTC
CDR3: CASSLSGAGDEQYF

D: TRBD2
size: NA
J: TRBJ2-7
V: TRBV28
DNA: TGTGCCAGCAGTTCCCCCCTAGGAGCGGGAGATTTCCACGAGCAGTACTTC
CDR3: CASSSPLGAGDFHEQYF

D: NA
size: NA
J: TRBJ1-1
V: TRBV27
DNA: TGTGCCAGGAAACTCTTACAGGGAAGAGGGACTGAAGCTTTCTTT
CDR3: CARKLLQGRGTEAFF

D: NA
size: NA
J: TRBJ1-2
V: TRBV5-1
DNA: TGCGCCAGCAGCCCCAATCGGGTGCGTGGCTACACCTTC
CDR3: CASSPNRVRGYTF

D: TRBD1
size: NA
J: TRBJ2-7
V: TRBV11-1
DNA: TGTGCCAGCAGCATTCTCCGGGACAGCGCCTACGAGCAGTACTTC
CDR3: CASSILRDSAYEQYF

D: NA
size: NA
J: TRBJ2-3
V: TRBV6-4
DNA: TGTGCCAGCAGTGACGTGGCAGGGGATACGCAGTATTTT
CDR3: CASSDVAGDTQYF

D: TRBD2
size: few
J: TRBJ2-7
V: TRBV25-1
DNA: TGTGCCAGCGAGGCCTTGACTAGCGCCTCCTACGAGCAGTACTTC
CDR3: CASEALTSASYEQYF

D: NA
size: NA
J: TRBJ2-1
V: TRBV11-3
DNA: TGTGCCAGCAGCTTGCGTGAAAGCTCCTACAATGAGCAGTTCTTC
CDR3: CASSLRESSYNEQFF

D: TRBD1
size: NA
J: TRBJ2-2
V: TRBV23-1
DNA: TGCGCCAGCAGTCAATCTCGTCGAGGGGGCAGGGAGCTGTTTTTT
CDR3: CASSQSRRGGRELFF

D: NA
size: NA
J: TRBJ2-1
V: TRBV11-2
DNA: TGTGCCAGCAGCCTGAGCAATGAGCAGTTCTTC
CDR3: CASSLSNEQFF

D: TRBD2
size: NA
J: TRBJ2-1
V: TRBV27
DNA: TGTGCCAGCAGTTTTTCTAGCGGGGTCTCCTACAATGAGCAGTTCTTC
CDR3: CASSFSSGVSYNEQFF

D: NA
size: NA
J: TRBJ2-2
V: TRBV11-2
DNA: TGTGCCAGCAGCTTAGGCCCAGGGAAATGGTCGGGCACCGGGGAGCTGTTTTTT
CDR3: CASSLGPGKWSGTGELFF

D: TRBD1
size: NA
J: TRBJ1-1
V: TRBV27
DNA: TGTGCCAGCAGTCAGGGGGTTGGGCGGGCTTTCTTT
CDR3: CASSQGVGRAFF

D: TRBD1
size: NA
J: TRBJ2-7
V: TRBV19
DNA: TGTGCCAGTAGTATCGGACAGGGGATAAACGAGCAGTACTTC
CDR3: CASSIGQGINEQYF

D: TRBD1
size: NA
J: TRBJ2-7
V: TRBV5-4
DNA: TGTGCCAGCAGCTTGGGACAGGGTTACTACGAGCAGTACTTC
CDR3: CASSLGQGYYEQYF

D: TRBD2
size: once
J: TRBJ2-1
V: TRBV11-2
DNA: TGTGCCAGCAGCTTACTGGGGAGGGCCAATGAGCAGTTCTTC
CDR3: CASSLLGRANEQFF

D: NA
size: NA
J: TRBJ2-7
V: TRBV6-6
DNA: TGTGCCAGCAGGGCCGGGTACGAGCAGTACTTC
CDR3: CASRAGYEQYF

D: TRBD2
size: NA
J: TRBJ2-1
V: TRBV19
DNA: TGTGCCAGTAGTATAGATGAACTAGCGGCCTACAATGAGCAGTTCTTC
CDR3: CASSIDELAAYNEQFF

D: NA
size: NA
J: TRBJ2-1
V: TRBV11-2
DNA: TGTGCCAGCACCGCACGCAGCCTTGAGGGCACGAATGAGCAGTTCTTC
CDR3: CASTARSLEGTNEQFF

D: TRBD1
size: NA
J: TRBJ1-3
V: TRBV4-3
DNA: TGCGCCAGCAGCCAGGTTCCAACAGGGGACTCTGGAAACACCATATATTTT
CDR3: CASSQVPTGDSGNTIYF

D: NA
size: NA
J: TRBJ2-1
V: TRBV4-1
DNA: TGCGCCAGCAGCCCCCGGGACTCCACAAACAATGAGCAGTTCTTC
CDR3: CASSPRDSTNNEQFF

D: TRBD1
size: NA
J: TRBJ2-2
V: TRBV5-4
DNA: TGTGCCAGCAGCTCGGACAGGGGGTCGAACACCGGGGAGCTGTTTTTT
CDR3: CASSSDRGSNTGELFF

D: TRBD1
size: NA
J: TRBJ2-6
V: TRBV15
DNA: TGTGCCGCCGGGACAGTGCAGTCTGGGGCCAACGTCCTGACTTTC
CDR3: CAAGTVQSGANVLTF

D: NA
size: NA
J: TRBJ1-3
V: TRBV7-9
DNA: TGTGCCAGCAGCTACCGAGATTGGACAGCCAGCTCTGGAAACACCATATATTTT
CDR3: CASSYRDWTASSGNTIYF

D: NA
size: NA
J: TRBJ2-2
V: TRBV5-1
DNA: TGCGCCAGCAGCTTTATCTTCAGCGGGGAGCTGTTTTTT
CDR3: CASSFIFSGELFF

D: TRBD2
size: NA
J: TRBJ2-3
V: TRBV10-3
DNA: TGTGCCATCAGGAGGACTAGCGGGAGCGCAGATACGCAGTATTTT
CDR3: CAIRRTSGSADTQYF

D: NA
size: NA
J: TRBJ1-1
V: TRBV6-5
DNA: TGTGCCAGCAGTTACTTTACCGGGACATCCTCTACTGAAGCTTTCTTT
CDR3: CASSYFTGTSSTEAFF

D: NA
size: NA
J: TRBJ2-7
V: TRBV27
DNA: TGTGCCAGCAGTCCGGCCCACGACCCCTCGGGGGCCTACGAGCAGTACTTC
CDR3: CASSPAHDPSGAYEQYF

D: TRBD1
size: NA
J: TRBJ1-1
V: TRBV30
DNA: TGTGCCTGGAGACAGGGACAGGGGAACACTGAAGCTTTCTTT
CDR3: CAWRQGQGNTEAFF

D: TRBD1
size: NA
J: TRBJ2-5
V: TRBV27
DNA: TGTGCCAGCAGTTTACAATCGAGGGGGCAGCCCCAGTACTTC
CDR3: CASSLQSRGQPQYF

D: TRBD2
size: NA
J: TRBJ2-1
V: TRBV4-1
DNA: TGCGCCAGCAGCCAGCGCGGGGGAAACAATGAGCAGTTCTTC
CDR3: CASSQRGGNNEQFF